This note documents a single TCR beta chain sequence. The antigen is unknown. This record belongs to a study of OX40 agonist ivuxolimab in advanced cancers. Across the whole study: The dose-escalation cohort was roughly 84% male, with a mean age of about 60 years, ranging about 23 to 90. Partial responses occurred in three patients (one hepatocellular carcinoma, two cutaneous melanoma). The study's findings and limits: At 0.1 to 3.0 mg/kg and by week 6, CD4+ and CD8+ T cells in the blood had expanded clonally. Partly responding patients at 0.1-3.0 mg/kg showed some of the smallest clonal expansion.

Germline values: CDR1 KGHSH, CDR2 LQKENI. Germline trimming cut 3 bases from V and 3 bases from J; bases unmatched to any gene: 3. This CDR3 spans 14 amino acids. Profiled with immunoSEQ multiplex PCR; TCRdb holds only in-frame clones, not every one. The sample has approximately 17,000 clones; roughly 85% are singletons. The sequences come from CD4+ or CD8+ T cells sorted from blood, collected in a trial of the OX40 agonist ivuxolimab. This TCR came from an adult with an advanced solid tumor such as melanoma, head and neck, liver or kidney cancer. The chain joins TRBV18 to TRBJ2-7; 9 bases line up with TRBD1. The CDR3 DNA reads TGTGCCAGCTCACCTCGACAGGGGGTCTACGAGCAGTACTTC. It is translated as CASSPRQGVYEQYF.